The 32 T cell receptor beta chains presented below share a single source sample, sequenced in a study of HIV-infected patients and healthy controls. cDNA was made from roughly 470 ng RNA using alpha and beta constant primers. Using multiplexing indices, alpha and beta chain libraries were generated apart by chain-specific third strand synthesis. MiXCR was run by TCRdb on the 5' RACE reads, yielding one entry per CDR3 protein. The repertoire holds approximately 13,000 distinct CDR3 sequences, with roughly 12% as singletons. Antiretroviral therapy had run roughly three months, about 14 weeks, before follow-up blood collection. No cell fractionation was done, so the repertoire covers all unsorted peripheral blood T cells. This sample comprised blood, obtained during antiretroviral therapy. These receptors all come from an adult with HIV infection. The donor label of this sample is uncertain.

This clonotype was recorded many times. V and J are TRBV10-3 and TRBJ2-2; either TRBD1 or TRBD2 may supply D (5 bases each). Trimming removed 2 bases at V and 5 bases at J, with 21 bases between. The CDR3 loop spans 18 amino acids. Germline CDR1 is ENHRY and CDR2 is SYGVKD. The CDR3 is CAISEGELRESGTGELFF. The CDR3 DNA reads as TGTGCCATCAGTGAGGGGGAACTCAGGGAATCGGGGACCGGGGAGCTGTTTTTT.

This clonotype was counted once. V usage is TRBV7-9 and J usage is TRBJ2-7; TRBD1 is a possible D gene (6 bases). This CDR3 is built from 12 residues. The germline V and J ends were trimmed by 5 bases and 6 bases, with 11 bases remaining between them. Germline V gene lookup returns CDR1 SEHNR and CDR2 FQNEAQ (reference sequence). This CDR3 is CASSQYRAEQYF. In DNA, the CDR3 is TGTGCCAGCAGCCAATACAGGGCCGAGCAGTACTTC.

This clonotype was picked up many times. This chain links TRBV9 with TRBJ2-1; weak D call: TRBD1 (5 bases). V shed 0 bases and J shed 7 bases, with 14 bases lying between them. CDR1 is SGDLS and CDR2 is YYNGEE in the germline V gene. The CDR3 sequence is 15 residues long. This CDR3 is CASSVGSGRQNEQFF. The CDR3 bases are TGTGCCAGCAGCGTAGGTTCAGGGCGACAGAATGAGCAGTTCTTC.

Many counts were recorded for this clonotype. This sequence joins TRBV6-5 and TRBJ2-2; a weak D match, TRBD1 (6 bases). The CDR3 sequence is 14 residues long. V lost 6 bases and J lost 2, with 10 bases in between. The germline CDR1 and CDR2 sequences are MNHEY and SVGAGI. This CDR3 reads CASRPDRNTGELFF. As DNA, the CDR3 is TGTGCCAGCAGACCGGACAGAAACACCGGGGAGCTGTTTTTT.

This clonotype appeared a few times. The chain has TRBV27 and TRBJ2-3; maybe TRBD1 (5 bases). The CDR3 contains 15 residues. Trimming stripped 4 bases from V and 2 bases from J, with 13 bases between. CDR1 is MNHEY and CDR2 is SMNVEV in the germline V gene (reference sequence). CDR3 nucleotides: TGTGCCAGCAGTTGGTCCGATGGGGCCACAGATACGCAGTATTTT. It translates to CASSWSDGATDTQYF.

This clonotype was recorded a few times. The chain employs TRBV28 and TRBJ2-7; D perhaps matches TRBD2 (6 bases). The CDR3 runs 15 residues. CDR1 MDHEN and CDR2 SYDVKM come from the germline V gene. Trimming cost V 4 bases and J 3 bases, with 16 bases left between them. The CDR3 region has the DNA TGTGCCAGCAGTTCCTCTAGCGCCGAGAGCTACGAGCAGTACTTC. Its translation: CASSSSSAESYEQYF.

Notes on this clonotype: A much larger clone lies one base from this, so it may be a read error. The chain uses TRBV5-1 and TRBJ1-1; no reliable D call. Germline values: CDR1 SGHRS, CDR2 YFSETQ. The CDR3 spans 13 residues. V was trimmed by 4 bases and J by 1 base, leaving 8 bases between them. CDR3 nucleotides: TGCGCCAGCAGCCCTTCCTGGAACACTGAAGCTTTCTTT. Translation gives CASSPSWNTEAFF.

This clonotype was seen more than once but under ten times. V gene TRBV5-6 combines with J gene TRBJ2-7, with TRBD1 matching over 9 bases. J was trimmed by 6 bases and V by 2 bases; bases with no gene match: 9. The CDR3 is 15 amino acids. CDR1 is SGHDT, CDR2 YYEEEE, per germline. CDR3 sequence (DNA): TGTGCCAGCAGCTTTCCTGGGACAGGGATGGGCGAGCAGTACTTC. Its protein is CASSFPGTGMGEQYF.

There are many counts of this clonotype. The J gene is TRBJ2-7, the V gene TRBV6-2 or TRBV6-3; no reliable D call. Between the trimmed V and J ends, which lost 0 bases and 5 bases, there was a span of 5 bases. The CDR3 loop spans 12 amino acids. Germline-derived CDR1 and CDR2 are MNHEY and SVGEGT. CDR3 loop: CASSYSWNEQYF. CDR3 sequence (DNA): TGTGCCAGCAGTTACTCGTGGAACGAGCAGTACTTC.

This clonotype was counted ten times or more. The chain links TRBV5-1 to TRBJ2-1; 7 nucleotides agree with TRBD1. The V gene end was trimmed by 0 bases and the J gene end by 5 bases; junction bases not matched to a gene: 8. The CDR3 covers 16 residues. Germline-derived CDR1 and CDR2 are SGHRS and YFSETQ. The CDR3 DNA reads TGCGCCAGCAGCTTGGCCGAAGACAGGGTTCACAATGAGCAGTTCTTC. This sequence encodes CASSLAEDRVHNEQFF.

This clonotype has more than one count but fewer than ten. The chain recombines TRBV13 with TRBJ1-3; D not certain. The CDR3 length is 14 residues. CDR1 is PRHDT, CDR2 FYEKMQ, per germline (reference sequence). Trimming took off 3 bases at V and 0 bases at J, with 6 bases between the two ends. The DNA for the CDR3 is TGTGCCAGCAGCTTGGCCCCCTCTGGAAACACCATATATTTT. Its translation is CASSLAPSGNTIYF.

The table lists this clonotype with a few counts. This chain joins TRBV28 and TRBJ1-4; no reliable D call. CDR3 length: 10 amino acids. Looked up from germline, CDR1 is MDHEN and CDR2 is SYDVKM. The CDR3 reads CAIYGEKLFF. The CDR3 nucleotides read TGTGCGATCTATGGCGAAAAACTGTTTTTT.

Ten or more counts support this clonotype. The rearrangement joins TRBV11-2 to TRBJ2-7; D gene unclear. Germline values: CDR1 SGHAT, CDR2 FQNNGV. The CDR3 consists of 12 residues. V shed 1 base and J shed 4 bases, with 5 bases lying between them. CDR3 protein: CASSLVEYEQYF. CDR3 nucleotide sequence: TGTGCCAGCAGCTTAGTAGAGTACGAGCAGTACTTC.

This clonotype was seen ten or more times. The genes are TRBV27 and TRBJ2-1; 8 bases fit TRBD2. The germline gives CDR1 MNHEY, CDR2 SMNVEV (reference sequence). The V and J ends lost 6 bases and 4 bases, in that order; junction bases with no gene match: 8. This CDR3 has 15 residues. The chain's CDR3 is CASRDPGLGYNEQFF. DNA for the CDR3: TGTGCCAGCAGGGACCCGGGACTAGGTTACAATGAGCAGTTCTTC.

At least ten counts were recorded for this clonotype. V and J are TRBV4-2 and TRBJ1-1; no reliable D call. V was shortened by 0 bases and J by 7 bases, with 9 bases between the two germline ends. Germline V gives CDR1 LGHNA, CDR2 YNFKEQ. The CDR3 has 13 amino acids. The CDR3 here is CASSQETKVEAFF. In DNA, the CDR3 is TGTGCCAGCAGCCAAGAAACGAAAGTTGAAGCTTTCTTT.

This clonotype was recorded a few times. The chain is built from TRBV6-1 and TRBJ2-7, with 13 bases identical to TRBD2. Trimming took 5 bases from V and 6 from J; bases not matched to a gene: 7. CDR3 size: 15 residues. The V gene's germline CDR1 is MNHNS and CDR2 SASEGT. CDR3: CASSSMTSGRSEQYF. CDR3 bases: TGTGCCAGCAGTTCTATGACTAGCGGGAGGTCCGAGCAGTACTTC.

The rearrangement links TRBV19 to TRBJ2-1; 8 nucleotides match TRBD2. V shed 1 base and J 8 bases; nucleotides not matched to a gene: 4. Germline V gives CDR1 LNHDA, CDR2 SQIVND (reference sequence). The CDR3 totals 14 residues. CDR3 coding DNA: TGTGCCAGTAGTATAGCGGGAGGGCCCTATGAGCAGTTCTTC. Protein product: CASSIAGGPYEQFF.

This clonotype was counted at least ten times. The V gene is TRBV5-1, the J gene TRBJ2-1; D not certain. There are 14 residues in the CDR3. The V gene's germline CDR1 is SGHRS and CDR2 YFSETQ. Trimming left V 0 bases short and J 1 base short, with 5 bases between. CDR3 sequence: CASSLVSSYNEQFF. The CDR3 DNA reads TGCGCCAGCAGCTTGGTGTCTTCCTACAATGAGCAGTTCTTC.

This clonotype has a count of ten or more. V is TRBV19 and J is TRBJ2-3; D might be TRBD2 (5 bases). Germline CDR1 reads LNHDA; CDR2 reads SQIVND (reference sequence). The CDR3 runs 14 residues. V was pared by 4 bases and J by 5 bases, with 13 bases between. The CDR3 region has the DNA TGTGCCAGTAGTAGCCCGGACTCGATAGATACGCAGTATTTT. This translates into CASSSPDSIDTQYF.

The rearrangement uses TRBV6-5 and TRBJ1-1; a possible D gene is TRBD1 (6 bases). The CDR3 is 16 residues long. Germline V lookup: CDR1 MNHEY, CDR2 SVGAGI. Trimming removed 6 bases at V and 0 bases at J, with 17 bases between. The CDR3 coding sequence is TGTGCCAGCAGCTACGAACAGGGCGAGATGAACACTGAAGCTTTCTTT. Protein: CASSYEQGEMNTEAFF.

This clonotype was seen at least ten times. This chain connects TRBV7-2 to TRBJ2-1, with TRBD2 identical over 7 bases. Germline CDR1 is SGHTA and CDR2 is FQGNSA. The J segment lost 4 bases and the V segment lost 6 bases, leaving 12 bases of the junction unmatched. This CDR3 spans 16 amino acids. For the CDR3, the DNA is TGTGCCAGCAGTCCAACTAGGGGAGGGCCTTACAATGAGCAGTTCTTC. This translates into CASSPTRGGPYNEQFF.

This clonotype counts as medium-sized. The J gene is TRBJ1-2, the V gene TRBV2; TRBD1 matches at 7 bases. V trimming: 6 bases; J trimming: 1 base; junction bases outside the gene matches: 8. Germline CDR1 and CDR2: SNHLY and FYNNEI. This CDR3 has 15 amino acids. CDR3 protein: CASSPRAGGNYGYTF. The CDR3 region has the DNA TGTGCCAGCAGCCCAAGGGCAGGGGGTAACTATGGCTACACCTTC.

This clonotype was recorded at least ten times. The chain employs TRBV6-1 and TRBJ2-5; D is ambiguous. Germline CDR1 and CDR2: MNHNS and SASEGT. Deletions cut 7 bases from V and 3 bases from J, with 12 bases between. The CDR3 has 13 residues. The chain's CDR3 is CASIPNGKETQYF. For the CDR3, the DNA is TGTGCCAGCATCCCAAACGGCAAAGAGACCCAGTACTTC.

There are a few counts of this clonotype. One junction end disagrees with the germline gene, perhaps due to a read error. This chain joins TRBV29-1 and TRBJ2-6; D is ambiguous. The CDR3 is 15 amino acids. CDR1 and CDR2 from the germline V gene are SQVTM and ANQGSEA. In DNA form, the CDR3 reads TGCAGCGTTGATCGGGTGCCCTCTGGAGCCAACGTCCTGACTTTC. This codes for CSVDRVPSGANVLTF. The complete variable domain, with remaining parts taken from reference TRBV29-1 and TRBJ2-6, reads SAVISQKPSRDICQRGTSLTIQCQVDSQVTMMFWYRQQPGQSLTLIATANQGSEATYESGFVIDKFPISRPNLTFSTLTVSNMSPEDSSIYLCSVDRVPSGANVLTFGAGSRLTVL.

Many counts were recorded for this clonotype. This chain connects TRBV12-3 or TRBV12-4 to TRBJ2-7; 8 bases are a match to TRBD2. The CDR3 consists of 14 residues. The ends lost 6 bases at V and 6 bases at J; junction bases unmatched: 10. The CDR3 region has the DNA TGTGCCAGCAGCCCCACGGGAGGGCCTCTCGAGCAGTACTTC. Its protein product is CASSPTGGPLEQYF.

This chain links TRBV6-5 with TRBJ2-7, with 12 bases that match TRBD2. Trimming cost V 6 bases and J 4 bases; bases outside gene matches: 7. The CDR3 is 15 amino acids. From germline, CDR1 is MNHEY and CDR2 SVGAGI. CDR3 protein: CASSLGLAGYYEQYF. Here the CDR3 DNA reads TGTGCCAGCAGCTTAGGACTAGCGGGATATTACGAGCAGTACTTC.

This sequence joins TRBV11-2 and TRBJ2-7; 13 positions match TRBD2. There are 16 residues in the CDR3. CDR1 SGHAT and CDR2 FQNNGV come from the germline V gene. The V segment lost 4 bases and the J segment 5 bases; nucleotides outside the gene matches: 8. CDR3 sequence: CASSSRLAGGPDEQYF. The CDR3 coding sequence is TGTGCCAGCAGCTCGAGACTAGCGGGGGGACCTGACGAGCAGTACTTC.

This clonotype was counted ten times or more. The chain has TRBV19 and TRBJ2-4; TRBD1 or TRBD2 may be the D gene (5 bases each). V was pared by 5 bases and J by 3 bases, with 20 bases between. This CDR3 is built from 17 residues. The germline V gene has CDR1 LNHDA and CDR2 SQIVND (reference sequence). The CDR3 spells CASSYESGPGLKNIQYF. Here the CDR3 DNA reads TGTGCCAGTAGTTACGAATCGGGACCAGGGCTCAAAAACATTCAGTACTTC. Filled out from reference TRBV19 and TRBJ2-4, the complete variable domain reads DGGITQSPKYLFRKEGQNVTLSCEQNLNHDAMYWYRQDPGQGLRLIYYSQIVNDFQKGDIAEGYSVSREKKESFPLTVTSAQKNPTAFYLCASSYESGPGLKNIQYFGAGTRLSVL.

This clonotype has ten or more counts. V usage is TRBV19 and J usage is TRBJ2-2; no definite D call. The V end was cut by 8 bases, the J end by 7 bases, with 8 bases between. The CDR3 has 11 amino acids. CDR1 is LNHDA and CDR2 is SQIVND in the germline V gene (reference sequence). For the CDR3, the DNA is TGTGCCAGTGGGCTCAGCGGGGAGCTGTTTTTT. It specifies CASGLSGELFF.

The J gene is TRBJ1-1, the V gene TRBV29-1, with 8 positions matching TRBD1. Per the germline V gene, CDR1 is SQVTM and CDR2 is ANQGSEA. Germline trimming cut 6 bases from V and 5 bases from J; bases unmatched to any gene: 8. CDR3 size: 13 residues. CDR3 nucleotide sequence: TGCAGCGTCACAGGGGGAGTTTTTACTGAAGCTTTCTTT. Translation gives CSVTGGVFTEAFF.

This clonotype was counted a few times. The J gene is TRBJ2-2, the V gene TRBV10-3; 10 bases align to TRBD1. J lost 0 bases, V lost 11 bases, and 3 bases had no gene match. This CDR3 contains 14 residues. From germline, CDR1 is ENHRY and CDR2 SYGVKD. This chain's CDR3 is CALGTGANTGELFF. The CDR3 DNA is TGTGCCTTGGGGACAGGGGCGAACACCGGGGAGCTGTTTTTT.

This clonotype was detected ten times or more. V gene TRBV3-1 combines with J gene TRBJ1-3; no definite D call. CDR3 size: 13 residues. Trimming pared 3 bases from V and 0 bases from J, leaving 3 bases between. Looked up from germline, CDR1 is LGHDT and CDR2 is YNNKEL (reference sequence). The CDR3 region is CASSQNSGNTIYF. CDR3 bases: TGTGCCAGCAGCCAGAACTCTGGAAACACCATATATTTT.